The present entry profiles one TCR beta chain with its context. These data come from a study of blood T cell repertoires in COVID-19. This CDR3 has 15 amino acids. The junction had 5 bases not matched to a gene; V was cut back by 6 bases and J by 4 bases. CDR1 is KGHDR, CDR2 SFDVKD, per germline. Under the authors' procedure: Quantification of nucleated cells was approximated via reference gene primer amplification. Clones were sequenced by immunoSEQ multiplex PCR, and TCRdb holds only the in-frame ones, with some missing. V and J calls and clone size are copied from that table; D and trimming were computed from the DNA. Among tens of thousands of clones listed, approximately 85% were seen once.

This TCR derives from a man aged 80 or over with acute or convalescent COVID-19. This chain uses TRBV24-1 with TRBJ2-1; 10 positions agree with TRBD2. What was sequenced was peripheral blood. CDR3 region: CATSYTSGDYNEQFF. DNA for the CDR3: TGTGCCACCAGTTACACTAGCGGGGATTACAATGAGCAGTTCTTC.